This paragraph covers one T cell receptor (beta chain) sequence. Antigen: not known. These data come from a study of shared clonotypes between healthy human individuals. Study-wide context: The donor group consisted of two women and three men, aged 18 to 49.

V gave up 6 bases and J gave up 4 bases; unmatched junction bases: 2. From germline, CDR1 is WNHNN and CDR2 SYGVQD (reference sequence). The CDR3 spans 13 residues. General study results and limits: Genetic and exposure-history diversity was limited by the few donors.

Unsorted PBMC replicate PCRs drew on about 280 ng DNA, representing some 32,000 T cell genomes. In the study's own analysis: ImmunoSEQ junction-only sequences lacked quality scores, so their filtering differed. Generated by immunoSEQ multiplex PCR, the TCRdb table keeps only in-frame clones and is missing some. V, J and clone size reflect that table, while D and trimming were determined from the DNA. The table records hundreds of thousands of clones, roughly three quarters of them present only once. Sequencing used PBMCs. The chain is built from TRBV10-1 and TRBJ2-1, with TRBD1 matching over 8 bases. The receptor was isolated from a woman in her forties in good health. Some clones in this sample may be carry-over from other donors' samples. The CDR3 DNA sequence: TGCGCCAGCAGGGGGGACAGGTACAATGAGCAGTTCTTC. Protein: CASRGDRYNEQFF.